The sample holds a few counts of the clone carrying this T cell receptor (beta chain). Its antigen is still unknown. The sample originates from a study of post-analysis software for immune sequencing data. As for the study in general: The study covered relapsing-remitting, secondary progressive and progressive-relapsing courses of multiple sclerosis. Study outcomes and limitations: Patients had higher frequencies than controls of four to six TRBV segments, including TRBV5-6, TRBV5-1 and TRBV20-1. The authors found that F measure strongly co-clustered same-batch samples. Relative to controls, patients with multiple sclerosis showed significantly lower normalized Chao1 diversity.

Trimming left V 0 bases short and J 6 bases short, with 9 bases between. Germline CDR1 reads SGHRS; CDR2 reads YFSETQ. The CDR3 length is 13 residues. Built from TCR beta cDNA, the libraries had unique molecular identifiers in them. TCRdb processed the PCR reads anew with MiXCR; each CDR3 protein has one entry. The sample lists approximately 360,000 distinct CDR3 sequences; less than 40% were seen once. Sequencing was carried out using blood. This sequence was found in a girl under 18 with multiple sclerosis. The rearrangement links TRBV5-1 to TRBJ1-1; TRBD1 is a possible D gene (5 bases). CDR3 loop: CASSLEGTPEAFF. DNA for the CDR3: TGCGCCAGCAGCTTGGAAGGGACCCCTGAAGCTTTCTTT.